One sample yielded the 11 T cell receptor beta chains listed below, sequenced in a study of OX40 agonist ivuxolimab in advanced cancers. TCRdb keeps only in-frame clones here, not all; method: immunoSEQ multiplex PCR. The top ten hold around a fifth of the sample, which has 25,000 to 40,000 clones, around 85% seen once. The sequenced sample was CD4+ or CD8+ T cells sorted from blood, obtained in a trial of the OX40 agonist ivuxolimab. These receptors were obtained from an adult with an advanced solid tumor such as melanoma, head and neck, liver or kidney cancer.

The chain links TRBV6-6 to TRBJ2-2, with TRBD1 matching 7 bases. Germline assignment: CDR1 MNHNY and CDR2 SVGAGI (reference sequence). The CDR3 loop spans 15 amino acids. J gave up 2 bases and V 6 bases, and 6 bases lay outside the gene matches. The CDR3 nucleotides read TGTGCCAGCAGCACCTGGGACAGAAACACCGGGGAGCTGTTTTTT. Its translation is CASSTWDRNTGELFF.

The chain combines TRBV6-4 with TRBJ1-1; TRBD1 might be the D (6 bases). Trimming removed 6 bases at V and 4 bases at J, with 15 bases between. Germline V CDR1 and CDR2: MRHNA, SNTAGT. The CDR3 has 14 amino acids. The CDR3 here is CASSPAGGGTEAFF. CDR3 nucleotides: TGTGCCAGCAGCCCCGCGGGGGGCGGCACTGAAGCTTTCTTT.

The genes are TRBV9 and TRBJ2-6; the D is unclear. This CDR3 contains 15 residues. Germline CDR1 reads SGDLS; CDR2 reads YYNGEE. V was pared by 2 bases and J by 0 bases, with 6 bases between. The CDR3 DNA sequence: TGTGCCAGCAGCGTCACGGGCTCTGGGGCCAACGTCCTGACTTTC. Protein product: CASSVTGSGANVLTF.

The gene calls are TRBV5-1 and TRBJ1-6, with D maybe TRBD1 (5 bases). Germline CDR1 and CDR2: SGHRS and YFSETQ. Trimming left V 4 bases short and J 5 bases short, with 22 bases between. The CDR3 has 18 residues. For the CDR3, the DNA is TGCGCCAGCAGCCTTAGTGGGGTGCCGGGGGGAAATAATTCACCCCTCCACTTT. Protein sequence: CASSLSGVPGGNNSPLHF.

The chain uses TRBV7-8 and TRBJ1-2; D remains unclear. This CDR3 region has 13 residues. V lost 7 bases to trimming and J lost 0 bases, with 9 bases between them. Germline V gives CDR1 SGHVS, CDR2 FQNEAQ. The CDR3 spells CASKTESNYGYTF. CDR3 in DNA: TGTGCCAGCAAGACCGAGTCTAACTATGGCTACACCTTC.

The chain employs TRBV6-5 and TRBJ2-1, with 11 nucleotides matching TRBD1. CDR1 and CDR2 from the germline V gene are MNHEY and SVGAGI. V lost 6 bases, J lost 7 bases, and 5 bases stayed unmatched. The CDR3 has 14 amino acids. The CDR3 DNA reads as TGTGCCAGCAGCTTGGGACAGGGGGTAAATGAGCAGTTCTTC. It codes for CASSLGQGVNEQFF.

The V and J genes are TRBV7-9 and TRBJ2-6; D remains ambiguous. Germline V CDR1 and CDR2: SEHNR, FQNEAQ (reference sequence). The CDR3 spans 14 residues. V was pared by 5 bases and J by 0 bases, with 5 bases between. In nucleotides, the CDR3 is TGTGCCAGCAGCACCCCCTCTGGGGCCAACGTCCTGACTTTC. Its protein is CASSTPSGANVLTF. Drawing the rest from reference TRBV7-9 and TRBJ2-6, the complete variable domain is DTGVSQNPRHKITKRGQNVTFRCDPISEHNRLYWYRQTLGQGPEFLTYFQNEAQLEKSRLLSDRFSAERPKGSFSTLEIQRTEQGDSAMYLCASSTPSGANVLTFGAGSRLTVL.

V gene TRBV7-7 combines with J gene TRBJ2-3; D gene unclear. Germline values: CDR1 SSHAT, CDR2 FNYEAQ (reference sequence). The CDR3 is made up of 15 amino acids. Deletions cut 1 base from V and 1 base from J, with 9 bases between. Here the CDR3 DNA reads TGTGCCAGCAGCTTAGATCCAGGTGGCACAGATACGCAGTATTTT. This encodes CASSLDPGGTDTQYF.

The chain combines TRBV25-1 with TRBJ1-1, with a tentative D call TRBD1 (6 bases). Per the germline V gene, CDR1 is MGHDK and CDR2 is SYGVNS. Deletions cut 7 bases from V and 3 bases from J, with 12 bases between. The CDR3 has 13 amino acids. CDR3 residues: CASTQGRDTEAFF. Here the CDR3 DNA reads TGTGCCAGCACACAGGGTAGGGACACTGAAGCTTTCTTT.

J is TRBJ1-5 and V is TRBV27, with D possibly TRBD1 on 5 matching bases. CDR1 is MNHEY and CDR2 is SMNVEV in the germline V gene (reference sequence). Trimming removed 11 bases from V and 8 bases from J, with 22 bases in between. This CDR3 comprises 14 residues. CDR3 residues: CASRQQGAAKPQHF. The CDR3 DNA sequence: TGTGCCTCCCGTCAGCAGGGCGCGGCGAAGCCCCAGCATTTT.

This chain links TRBV27 with TRBJ2-5; 10 bases map to TRBD2. The germline gives CDR1 MNHEY, CDR2 SMNVEV (reference sequence). The CDR3 contains 16 residues. Trimming removed 6 bases from V and 7 bases from J; junction bases left unmatched: 14. CDR3 residues: CASSDTTSGSRWTQYF. Written as DNA, the CDR3 is TGTGCCAGCAGCGATACGACTAGCGGGTCGAGGTGGACCCAGTACTTC.